Listed below are T cell receptor beta chains from one sample, sequenced in a study of Graves' ophthalmopathy and Graves' hyperthyroidism. TCRdb processed the multiplex PCR reads anew with MiXCR; each CDR3 protein has one entry. This sample has about 740,000 distinct CDR3 sequences; 35% to 50% occur once, and the top ten carry approximately 43%. Sequenced sample: peripheral blood. These receptors originate from an adult man with Graves' ophthalmopathy. The CDR3 runs from the conserved cysteine through the conserved F or W. A D gene is named only where the DNA matches it firmly.

V gene	J gene	D gene	CDR3 protein
TRBV6-6	TRBJ2-7	NA	CASSSDSTEYEQYF
TRBV19	TRBJ2-7	TRBD1	CASSIQQGANEQYF
TRBV25-1	TRBJ1-2	NA	CASSEYRGLRGYTF
TRBV12-3/TRBV12-4	TRBJ2-2	NA	CASSTQGGELFF
TRBV10-3	TRBJ2-7	NA	CAISGSRSYEQYF
TRBV10-2	TRBJ2-5	NA	CASNDMGWGIQETQYF
TRBV10-2	TRBJ2-7	TRBD2	CASSGLLAAYEQYF
TRBV19	TRBJ1-3	NA	CASTYGQGLISGNTIYF
TRBV14	TRBJ2-5	NA	CASSPYRNSQETQYF
TRBV10-3	TRBJ2-5	NA	CAISEEGETQYF
TRBV10-2	TRBJ1-4	TRBD1	CASSDQGDEKLFF
TRBV29-1	TRBJ1-4	NA	CSVDAGREKLFF
TRBV19	TRBJ2-5	TRBD2	CAAGGTEETQYF
TRBV11-2	TRBJ1-6	NA	CASSYRQAVRLSSYNSPLHF
TRBV20-1	TRBJ1-2	NA	CSASPTRRDGYTF
TRBV20-1	TRBJ1-6	NA	CSASGTGERPLHF
TRBV20-1	TRBJ2-5	TRBD2	CSAGGLAGPQETQYF
TRBV19	TRBJ1-1	TRBD1	CASSKTTGLLEAFF
TRBV25-1	TRBJ1-4	NA	CASSSEDSNEKLFF
TRBV7-8	TRBJ1-2	NA	CASNRAGSPRGYTF
TRBV20-1	TRBJ1-3	NA	CSARTGNTIYF
TRBV12-3/TRBV12-4	TRBJ1-1	NA	CASSFRVRAFF
TRBV10-2	TRBJ1-4	NA	CASSEAGPTNEKLFF
TRBV9	TRBJ2-6	NA	CASSVVPATGANVLTF
TRBV19	TRBJ2-2	NA	CASSTNKGRELFF
TRBV20-1	TRBJ1-2	NA	CSASGQLYGYTF
TRBV20-1	TRBJ1-1	NA	CSANDWTGDTEAFF
TRBV20-1	TRBJ2-6	NA	CSAGGNVLTF
TRBV10-1	TRBJ2-3	NA	CASSSGLLSITDTQYF
TRBV19	TRBJ2-2	TRBD1	CATSTGTGITGELFF
TRBV11-1	TRBJ1-2	NA	CASSLVTGTNYGYTF
TRBV5-1	TRBJ1-2	TRBD1	CASAIYRDRAGYTF
TRBV20-1	TRBJ2-6	NA	CSATRIRTSGANVLTF
TRBV7-9	TRBJ1-4	TRBD1	CASSLRTGRNEKLFF
TRBV7-9	TRBJ1-1	NA	CASSAGPGGRTEAFF
TRBV2	TRBJ1-5	NA	CASSPGDRNQPQHF
TRBV2	TRBJ2-7	TRBD1	CASSYTRTGTASYEQYF
TRBV9	TRBJ1-5	NA	CASNSVPQDRRRNSNQPQHF
TRBV15	TRBJ2-7	TRBD2	CATSRDRGGSSYEQYF
TRBV10-3	TRBJ1-5	NA	CATRLNSNQPQHF
TRBV9	TRBJ1-6	NA	CASSPQTSHNSPLHF
TRBV4-2	TRBJ2-1	TRBD1	CASSPRTGGNNEQFF
TRBV7-2	TRBJ2-7	TRBD2	CASSSGTESYEQYF
TRBV7-9	TRBJ1-4	NA	CASSSYGTSNEKLFF
TRBV25-1	TRBJ2-7	NA	CASSLSGPYEQYF
TRBV5-1	TRBJ1-1	NA	CASSLQPIGVGDTEAFF
TRBV6-5	TRBJ1-2	NA	CAIAKPGVYGYTF
TRBV29-1	TRBJ1-2	TRBD1	CSVGTDRGVNGYTF